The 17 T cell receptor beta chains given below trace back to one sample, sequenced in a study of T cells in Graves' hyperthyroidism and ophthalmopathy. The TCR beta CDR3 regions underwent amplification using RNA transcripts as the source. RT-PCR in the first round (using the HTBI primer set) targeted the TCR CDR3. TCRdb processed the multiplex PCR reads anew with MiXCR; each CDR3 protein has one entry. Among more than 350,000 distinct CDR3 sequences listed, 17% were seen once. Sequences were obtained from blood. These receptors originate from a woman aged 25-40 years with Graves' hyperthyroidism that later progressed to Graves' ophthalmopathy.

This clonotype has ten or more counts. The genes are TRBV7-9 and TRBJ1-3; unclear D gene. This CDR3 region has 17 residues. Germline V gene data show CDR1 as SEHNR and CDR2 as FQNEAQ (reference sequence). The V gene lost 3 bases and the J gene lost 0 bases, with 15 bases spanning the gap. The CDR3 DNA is TGTGCCAGCAGCTTCCCTCCGACCTCGAGCTCTGGAAACACCATATATTTT. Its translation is CASSFPPTSSSGNTIYF. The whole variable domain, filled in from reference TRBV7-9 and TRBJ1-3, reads DTGVSQNPRHKITKRGQNVTFRCDPISEHNRLYWYRQTLGQGPEFLTYFQNEAQLEKSRLLSDRFSAERPKGSFSTLEIQRTEQGDSAMYLCASSFPPTSSSGNTIYFGEGSWLTVV.

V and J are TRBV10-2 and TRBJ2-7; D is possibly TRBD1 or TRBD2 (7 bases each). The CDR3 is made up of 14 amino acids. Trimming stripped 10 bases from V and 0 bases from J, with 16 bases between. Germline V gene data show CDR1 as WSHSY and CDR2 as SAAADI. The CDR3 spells CATDRDYTSYEQYF. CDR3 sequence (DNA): TGCGCCACCGACAGGGACTATACCTCCTACGAGCAGTACTTC.

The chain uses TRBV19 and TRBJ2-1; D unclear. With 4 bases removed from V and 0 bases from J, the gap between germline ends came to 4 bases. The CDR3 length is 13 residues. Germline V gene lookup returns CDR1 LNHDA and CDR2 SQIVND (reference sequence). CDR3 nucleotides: TGTGCCAGTAGTACTAGCTCCTACAATGAGCAGTTCTTC. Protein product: CASSTSSYNEQFF.

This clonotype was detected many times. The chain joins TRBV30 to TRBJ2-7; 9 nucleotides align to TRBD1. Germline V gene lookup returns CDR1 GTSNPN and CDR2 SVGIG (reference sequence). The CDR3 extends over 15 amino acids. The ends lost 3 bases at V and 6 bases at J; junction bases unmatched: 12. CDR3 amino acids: CAWRPRDRDSGEQYF. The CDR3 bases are TGTGCCTGGAGACCCCGGGACAGGGATTCGGGCGAGCAGTACTTC.

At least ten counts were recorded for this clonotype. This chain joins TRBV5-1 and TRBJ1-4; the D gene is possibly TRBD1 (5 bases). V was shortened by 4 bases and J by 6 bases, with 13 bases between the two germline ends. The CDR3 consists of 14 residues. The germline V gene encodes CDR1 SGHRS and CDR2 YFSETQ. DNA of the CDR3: TGCGCCAGCAGCCCATGGCAGGGTGATGAAAAACTGTTTTTT. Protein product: CASSPWQGDEKLFF.

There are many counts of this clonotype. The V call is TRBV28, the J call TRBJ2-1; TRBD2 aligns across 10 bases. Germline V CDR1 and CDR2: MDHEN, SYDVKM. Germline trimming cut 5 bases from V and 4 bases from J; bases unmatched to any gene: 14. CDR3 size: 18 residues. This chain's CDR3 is CASSPIIFLAGVYNEQFF. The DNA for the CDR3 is TGTGCCAGCAGTCCCATAATCTTCCTAGCGGGAGTTTACAATGAGCAGTTCTTC.

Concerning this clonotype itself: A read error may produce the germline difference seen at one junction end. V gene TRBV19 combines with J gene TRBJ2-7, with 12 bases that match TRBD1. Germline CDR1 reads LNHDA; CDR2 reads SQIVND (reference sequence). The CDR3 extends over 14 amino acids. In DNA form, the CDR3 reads TGTGCCAGTATGGGGACAGGGGGCCGTAACGAGCAGTGCTTC. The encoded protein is CASMGTGGRNEQCF.

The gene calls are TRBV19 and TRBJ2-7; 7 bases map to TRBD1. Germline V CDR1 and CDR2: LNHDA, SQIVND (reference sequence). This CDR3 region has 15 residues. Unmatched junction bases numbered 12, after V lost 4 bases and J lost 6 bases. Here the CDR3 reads CASSNLPTGQSEQYF. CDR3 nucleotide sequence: TGTGCCAGTAGTAACCTCCCGACAGGGCAGAGCGAGCAGTACTTC.

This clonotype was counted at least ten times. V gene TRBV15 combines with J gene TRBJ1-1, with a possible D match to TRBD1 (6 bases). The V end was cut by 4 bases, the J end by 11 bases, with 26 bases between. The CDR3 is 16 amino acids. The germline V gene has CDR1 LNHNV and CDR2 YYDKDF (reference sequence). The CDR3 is CATSTRGQLAGTAAFF. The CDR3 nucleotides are TGTGCCACCAGCACCCGCGGACAGTTAGCGGGAACGGCGGCTTTCTTT.

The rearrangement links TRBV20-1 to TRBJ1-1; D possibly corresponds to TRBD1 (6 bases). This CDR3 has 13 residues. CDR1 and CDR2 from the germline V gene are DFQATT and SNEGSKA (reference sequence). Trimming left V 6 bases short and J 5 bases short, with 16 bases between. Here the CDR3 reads CSAAGTQGTEAFF. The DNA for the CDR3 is TGCAGTGCCGCCGGGACCCAGGGGACTGAAGCTTTCTTT.

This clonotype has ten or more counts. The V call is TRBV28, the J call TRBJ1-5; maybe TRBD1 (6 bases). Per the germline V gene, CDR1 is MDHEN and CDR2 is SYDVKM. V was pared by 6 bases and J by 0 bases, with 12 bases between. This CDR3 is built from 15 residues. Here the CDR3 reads CASRLHRASNQPQHF. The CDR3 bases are TGTGCCAGCAGGCTACACAGGGCTAGCAATCAGCCCCAGCATTTT.

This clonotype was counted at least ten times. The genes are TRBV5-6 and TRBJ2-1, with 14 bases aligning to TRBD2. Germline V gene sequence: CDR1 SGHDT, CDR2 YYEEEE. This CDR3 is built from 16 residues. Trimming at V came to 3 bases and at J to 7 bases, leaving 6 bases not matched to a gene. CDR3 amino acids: CASSWTGTSGSNEQFF. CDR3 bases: TGTGCCAGCAGCTGGACCGGGACTAGCGGGAGTAATGAGCAGTTCTTC.

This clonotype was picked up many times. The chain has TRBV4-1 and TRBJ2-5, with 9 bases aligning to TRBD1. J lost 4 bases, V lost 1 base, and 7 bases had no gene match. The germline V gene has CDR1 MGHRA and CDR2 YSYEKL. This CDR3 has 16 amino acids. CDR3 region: CASSQVWDRAAETQYF. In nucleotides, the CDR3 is TGCGCCAGCAGCCAAGTTTGGGACAGGGCTGCAGAGACCCAGTACTTC.

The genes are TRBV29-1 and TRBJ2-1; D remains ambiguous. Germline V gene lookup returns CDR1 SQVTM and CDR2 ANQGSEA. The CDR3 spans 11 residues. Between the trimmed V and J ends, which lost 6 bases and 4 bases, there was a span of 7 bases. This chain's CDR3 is CSVLAYNEQFF. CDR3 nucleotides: TGCAGCGTGCTCGCGTACAATGAGCAGTTCTTC.

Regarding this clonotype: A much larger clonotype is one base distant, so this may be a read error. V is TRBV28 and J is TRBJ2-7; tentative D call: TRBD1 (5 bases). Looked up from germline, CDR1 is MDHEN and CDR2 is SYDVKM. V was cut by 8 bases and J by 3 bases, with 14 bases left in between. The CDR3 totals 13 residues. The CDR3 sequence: CASGLTQGYEQYF. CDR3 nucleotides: TGTGCCAGCGGTCTAACGCAGGGCTACGAGCAGTACTTC.

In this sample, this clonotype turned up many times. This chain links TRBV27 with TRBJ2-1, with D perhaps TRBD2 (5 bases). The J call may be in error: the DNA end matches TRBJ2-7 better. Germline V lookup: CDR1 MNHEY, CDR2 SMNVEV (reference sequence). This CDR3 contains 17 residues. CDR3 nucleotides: TGTGCCAGCAGTTCCGCCACGGGGAGAATAACCTACGATGAGCAGTACTTC. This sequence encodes CASSSATGRITYDEQYF.

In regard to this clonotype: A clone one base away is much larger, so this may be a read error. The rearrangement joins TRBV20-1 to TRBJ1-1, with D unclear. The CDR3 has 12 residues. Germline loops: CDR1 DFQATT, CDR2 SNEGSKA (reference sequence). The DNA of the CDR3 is TGCAATGCTAGAGATGGGCGGGGTGAAGCTTTCTTT. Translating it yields CNARDGRGEAFF.